This T cell receptor (beta chain) was obtained from a study of long-term antiretroviral therapy in people with HIV (dated by TCRdb to between 2021 and 2024). With regard to the full study: Collection of the earliest samples took place about a decade ahead of the 2015 WHO recommendation for immediate ART, at a time when ART was typically delayed until CD4 counts fell. A retrospective serial study tested whether ART initiation and durable HIV suppression were associated with changes in peripheral blood TRB repertoire composition and diversity. From some 30 adults with confirmed HIV infection, the cohort provided approximately 190 cryopreserved PBMC samples, gathered serially across a mean of about six years (range 1-12). Among the 30 or so participants with HIV, approximately 10 were female. No cross-contamination during QIAcube processing turned up in test extractions that ran a monoclonal T-cell line alongside 30 or so polyclonal samples. Broad study findings and their caveats: At every time point, the repertoire was dominated by expanded TRB clones first identified before ART initiation, although this dominance fluctuated and, in many PLHIV, declined after ART. Narrower CDR3 length ranges were observed in HIV repertoires than in controls, and an antigen-experienced repertoire with only a slight naive shift after ART was suggested by the network structure. Because pre-ART samples had limited cell numbers, unsorted PBMC were profiled rather than sorted CD4+ and CD8+ T cells. Samples dated from the mid-2000s to the late 2010s, and the ART regimens used may be less effective than current ones. Because PBMC availability was limited, only the TCR beta chain was sequenced, with no alpha chain pairing. Starting ART was linked to a significant rise in TRB diversity, yet even after long-term ART the diversity remained significantly lower than in transplant donor controls. No data were available on ART adherence, viral resistance or therapy changes, limiting inferences about post-ART repertoire changes.

Notes on this clone: Its antigen specificity is not known. No base quality values were provided; no much bigger clone lies one nucleotide off.

Participants were included only if at least one PBMC sample before ART initiation and at least two post-ART samples were available. Every participant with HIV received treatment in the United States of America. Cryopreserved samples of 1-10 million PBMC were thawed and washed before DNA extraction. At the time of the earliest PBMC sample, participants with HIV were aged between about 23 and 55 years. PBMC samples were contributed by each participant from 1-4 timepoints before ART initiation and 2-8 timepoints after ART initiation, with a median of 7 samples. For every participant, serial HIV viral load, CD4+ T-cell count, ART history and demographic data were obtained. A Qiagen kit on a QIAcube was used to extract genomic DNA from unsorted PBMC, with samples processed in batches of 12. Its CDR3 holds 13 amino acids, cysteine through phenylalanine. Kept here is only the CDR3 DNA, which spans 39 bases and is read in frame from base 1. V has 4 bases trimmed and J has 9 bases trimmed; junction bases matching no gene number 8. CDR1 and CDR2 are read off the germline V gene (reference sequence) as LNHDA and SQIVND.

The immunoSEQ hsTCRB v3.0 assay was used at survey level resolution to sequence the TRB variable region. TRB sequencing targeted a depth of 40,000-50,000 T-cell genomes per sample. TRB libraries were pooled and sequenced on an Illumina MiSeq using a v3 150-cycle kit. The original methods were these. Analysis of repertoires was carried out in R inside a reproducible Nextflow workflow spanning QC, data transformation and analysis. Custom analyses were implemented in LymphoSeq2, an R package for AIRR-Seq data exploration. After excluding several samples that yielded fewer than 5000 total TRB sequences, 190 or so HIV repertoires remained for analysis. Among the 170 to 200 retained HIV repertoires, about 60 were collected before ART initiation and 120 to 130 were collected after ART initiation. Repertoires were downsampled to 5000 TRB nucleotide sequences, with summary statistics averaged over 100 downsampling iterations. Only TRB sequences with CDR3 regions of at least seven amino acids were retained for analysis. Diversity was assessed using a clonality score derived from Shannon entropy and using the Gini coefficient. In repertoire networks, the top 5000 CDR3 amino acid sequences were linked whenever an edit distance of one separated two sequences. For TRB CDR3 amino acid sequences, GLIPH2 was used to predict antigen specificity groups and MHC restriction. To flag known CMV, EBV, HIV or tissue antigen associations, CDR3 amino acid sequences were matched against VDJdb and McPAS-TCR. Pre-ART, post-ART and control groups were compared with Wilcoxon signed-rank tests and Holm-Bonferroni correction. The table was pulled from immuneACCESS by TCRdb, which kept in-frame rearrangements only. Such tables lose some clones; where checked, under half of the loss comes from unresolved V genes, and the rest has no known cause. V and J calls and clone size are as listed in that table; D and trimming were resolved from the DNA. The sample has about 11,000 clones on record, around four fifths of them singletons. Together, the top ten hold around 20% of the sample.

This receptor was identified in a man under 40 with HIV. The chain is assembled from TRBV19 and TRBJ1-1, with TRBD1 identical over 7 junction bases. The sequenced sample was unsorted PBMCs, obtained at the start of antiretroviral therapy, before treatment. The CDR3 region: CASSTRDSKKAFF. Here is the DNA: TGTGCCAGTAGTACGCGGGACAGCAAGAAAGCTTTCTTT.